This TCR beta chain was captured by sequencing in a study of cytomegalovirus exposure and HLA in healthy donors. The PCR contained 60 Vbeta and 13 Jbeta primers. TCRdb's copy holds only in-frame clones and misses some; the assay was immunoSEQ multiplex PCR. Among 210,000 or so clones, approximately 82% were seen once, and the ten largest hold under 0.8%. Worth noting for this clone: Its specificity is not known.

CDR3 length: 16 amino acids. Germline V gene sequence: CDR1 SGHRS, CDR2 YFSETQ. V dropped 3 bases and J dropped 1 base, with 15 bases sitting between them. General observations from the study: Rarity marked most TCR sequences, yet some public TCRs occurred in many donors. The study recorded about 150 TCR beta chains that were cytomegalovirus-associated.

The sequence came from a young man in good health and CMV-seronegative. This chain links TRBV5-1 with TRBJ2-3, with a tentative D call TRBD1 (7 bases). The specimen sequenced was PBMCs. The CDR3 loop reads CASSSGQGGGTDTQYF. The CDR3 bases are TGCGCCAGCAGCTCCGGTCAGGGGGGCGGCACAGATACGCAGTATTTT.